This T cell receptor (beta chain) was captured in a study of T cells after yellow fever vaccination. Study-level results: The booster response re-showed most primary clones: approximately 95% CD4, over 80% CD8. Peaking faster, on day 5 versus 15, the secondary response was nonetheless weaker. Overlap between CD4 and CD8 compartments was detected for a small share of clonotypes.

Worth noting for this clonotype: Its antigen is not known.

TCRdb recomputed calls from the 5' RACE reads with MiXCR, one row per CDR3 protein. The sample has a few hundred thousand distinct CDR3 sequences; 6.8% are singletons. The ends were cut back, 2 bases at V and 3 bases at J, with 14 bases in the middle. Germline V gene data show CDR1 as SGHTA and CDR2 as FQGTGA. This CDR3 comprises 15 residues. Sequencing used PBMCs, obtained roughly 45 days after the first yellow fever vaccination. The sequence derives from a man between 18 and 29 years old who received the YFV17D yellow fever vaccine. The chain uses TRBV7-3 and TRBJ2-7; no definite D call. The CDR3 protein is CASSLGYGKNYEQYF. The CDR3 nucleotides are TGTGCCAGCAGCTTAGGGTATGGGAAGAACTACGAGCAGTACTTC.